Listed below are T cell receptor beta chains from one sample, sequenced in a study of T cell responses to AZD1222 COVID-19 vaccine. This table comes from immunoSEQ multiplex PCR, and its TCRdb copy is limited to in-frame clones, with some not included. The sample lists roughly 150,000 clones; about 87% were seen once. Sequenced material: peripheral blood, taken on day 0 of MenACWY control vaccination. The receptors here all came from an adult in good health. Both conserved end residues are trimmed from each CDR3.

cdr3_aa: ASRRTGNSNQPQH; v_call: TRBV2; j_call: TRBJ1-5
cdr3_aa: ATGLRAGGGTEAF; v_call: TRBV2; j_call: TRBJ1-1
cdr3_aa: ASSPPGTANTGELF; v_call: TRBV18; j_call: TRBJ2-2
cdr3_aa: ATSRDTAAGAF; v_call: TRBV15; j_call: TRBJ1-1
cdr3_aa: ASSLTWTGPNYGYT; v_call: TRBV7-2; j_call: TRBJ1-2
cdr3_aa: ASRSQGGEQF; v_call: TRBV7-9; j_call: TRBJ2-1
cdr3_aa: AISSLQGTNYGYT; v_call: TRBV10-3; j_call: TRBJ1-2
cdr3_aa: ASSRQETQY; v_call: TRBV5-1; j_call: TRBJ2-5
cdr3_aa: ASSPMTRYEQY; v_call: TRBV7-2; j_call: TRBJ2-7
cdr3_aa: ASSPLTGGAGYT; v_call: TRBV4-3; j_call: TRBJ1-2
cdr3_aa: ASSLRGQMDNQPQH; v_call: TRBV28; j_call: TRBJ1-5
cdr3_aa: ASSTMRAGANVLT; v_call: TRBV11-3; j_call: TRBJ2-6
cdr3_aa: AISENLGGANQPQH; v_call: TRBV10-3; j_call: TRBJ1-5
cdr3_aa: ASIGLAEAQPQH; v_call: TRBV2; j_call: TRBJ1-5
cdr3_aa: ASSIGTGAYEQY; v_call: TRBV19; j_call: TRBJ2-7